This T cell receptor (beta chain) came from a study of technical replicates of blood from a few donors. Clones were sequenced by immunoSEQ multiplex PCR, and TCRdb holds only the in-frame ones, with some missing. Of around 50,000 clones in the sample, 80% to 95% were seen once. This CDR3 spans 14 amino acids. From germline, CDR1 is SGHVS and CDR2 FNYEAQ. V was shortened by 4 bases and J by 3 bases, with 10 bases between the two germline ends. Sequenced: PBMCs. This TCR came from a human donor in good health. Some clones in this sample may be carry-over from other donors' samples. V is TRBV7-6 and J is TRBJ1-3, with D unresolved. This chain's CDR3 is CASSSVEGGNTIYF. The CDR3 nucleotides are TGTGCCAGCAGCTCTGTAGAGGGTGGAAACACCATATATTTT.